Following are 21 T cell receptor beta chains from one sample sequenced in a study of shared clonotypes between healthy human individuals. Using immunoSEQ multiplex PCR, the repertoire was profiled, and TCRdb retains in-frame clones only, with some absent. This table has some 2.4 million clones, approximately 93% appearing once. Sequenced: naive CD4+ T cells from PBMCs. Stated subset: CD45RA+ positively selected. Source of these receptors: a young man in good health. Some clones in this sample may be carry-over from other donors' samples.

In regard to this clone: The same CDR3 is also encoded by other DNA sequences in this sample. V gene TRBV5-5 combines with J gene TRBJ2-7; 8 bases are a match to TRBD1. V lost 3 bases and J lost 6; bases outside the gene matches: 5. This CDR3 has 13 amino acids. From germline, CDR1 is SGHKS and CDR2 YYEKEE (reference sequence). The CDR3 DNA is TGTGCCAGCAGCTGGACAGGGTTTGGCGAGCAGTACTTC. The encoded protein is CASSWTGFGEQYF.

The chain recombines TRBV11-3 with TRBJ2-1; 8 bases fit TRBD1. The germline V gene has CDR1 SGHNT and CDR2 YENEEA. The J segment lost 9 bases and the V segment lost 1 base, leaving 2 bases of the junction unmatched. The CDR3 loop spans 13 amino acids. The CDR3 reads CASSLGTGFEQFF. Here the CDR3 DNA reads TGTGCCAGCAGCTTAGGGACAGGGTTTGAGCAGTTCTTC. The variable domain in full, completed from reference TRBV11-3 and TRBJ2-1, reads EAGVVQSPRYKIIEKKQPVAFWCNPISGHNTLYWYLQNLGQGPELLIRYENEEAVDDSQLPKDRFSAERLKGVDSTLKIQPAELGDSAVYLCASSLGTGFEQFFGPGTRLTVL.

About this clone itself: Other DNA sequences from this sample encode an identical CDR3 as well. The rearrangement uses TRBV18 and TRBJ1-5, with D uncertain. The germline V gene has CDR1 KGHSH and CDR2 LQKENI. The CDR3 contains 14 residues. V was pared by 1 base and J by 4 bases, with 8 bases between. The CDR3 sequence is CASSPLEGNQPQHF. The CDR3 DNA is TGTGCCAGCTCACCACTGGAAGGGAATCAGCCCCAGCATTTT. The variable domain in full, completed from reference TRBV18 and TRBJ1-5, reads NAGVMQNPRHLVRRRGQEARLRCSPMKGHSHVYWYRQLPEEGLKFMVYLQKENIIDESGMPKERFSAEFPKEGPSILRIQQVVRGDSAAYFCASSPLEGNQPQHFGDGTRLSIL.

This clone came up a few times. The chain combines TRBV5-1 with TRBJ1-4, with D unresolved. Germline V gene data show CDR1 as SGHRS and CDR2 as YFSETQ. Trimming cost V 0 bases and J 7 bases, with 7 bases left between them. This CDR3 comprises 13 residues. The CDR3: CASSLVLGEKLFF. The CDR3 nucleotides are TGCGCCAGCAGCTTGGTTCTGGGTGAAAAACTGTTTTTT. Based on the CDR3 plus reference TRBV5-1 and TRBJ1-4, the full variable domain is KAGVTQTPRYLIKTRGQQVTLSCSPISGHRSVSWYQQTPGQGLQFLFEYFSETQRNKGNFPGRFSGRQFSNSRSEMNVSTLELGDSALYLCASSLVLGEKLFFGSGTQLSVL.

The V call is TRBV5-1, the J call TRBJ2-4; no definite D call. The CDR3 totals 17 residues. In germline, CDR1 is SGHRS, CDR2 YFSETQ. Trimming took 0 bases from V and 1 from J, leaving 14 bases between them. The CDR3 DNA sequence: TGCGCCAGCAGCTTGGACGGCGGAACGTTGGCCAAAAACATTCAGTACTTC. Its translation is CASSLDGGTLAKNIQYF.

This clone is a singleton in its sample. This sample also contains other DNA sequences that code for the same CDR3. The chain links TRBV5-1 to TRBJ1-1; maybe TRBD1 (5 bases). Trimming removed 0 bases at V and 0 bases at J, with 12 bases between. CDR1 and CDR2 from the germline V gene are SGHRS and YFSETQ. This CDR3 contains 16 residues. The CDR3 protein is CASSLGQGGMNTEAFF. In nucleotides, the CDR3 is TGCGCCAGCAGCTTGGGGCAGGGAGGGATGAACACTGAAGCTTTCTTT.

The chain is built from TRBV19 and TRBJ1-4; 9 bases align to TRBD1. Germline-derived CDR1 and CDR2 are LNHDA and SQIVND (reference sequence). The ends lost 10 bases at V and 5 bases at J; junction bases unmatched: 11. The CDR3 totals 15 residues. In nucleotides, the CDR3 is TGTGCCACCGCACCCGGACAGGGGATAAATGAAAAACTGTTTTTT. Residues: CATAPGQGINEKLFF. Variable domain in full (rest from reference TRBV19 and TRBJ1-4): DGGITQSPKYLFRKEGQNVTLSCEQNLNHDAMYWYRQDPGQGLRLIYYSQIVNDFQKGDIAEGYSVSREKKESFPLTVTSAQKNPTAFYLCATAPGQGINEKLFFGSGTQLSVL.

The DNA of the CDR3 is TGTGCCAGCAGCTTATTGAGGCAAATCTCCTACGAGCAGTACTTC. It codes for CASSLLRQISYEQYF. V is TRBV7-8 and J is TRBJ2-7; unclear D gene. Germline V gene sequence: CDR1 SGHVS, CDR2 FQNEAQ. V was cut by 2 bases and J by 0 bases, with 11 bases left in between. This CDR3 comprises 15 residues.

The V gene is TRBV5-4, the J gene TRBJ2-7, with D perhaps matching TRBD1 (5 bases). The CDR3 length is 14 residues. V was trimmed by 3 bases and J by 3 bases, leaving 13 bases between them. Germline V lookup: CDR1 SGHNT, CDR2 YYREEE (reference sequence). In DNA, the CDR3 is TGTGCCAGCAGCTCATCCACCGACAGCTACGAGCAGTACTTC. Protein product: CASSSSTDSYEQYF.

DNA for the CDR3: TGTGCCAGCAGCCCGGGACAGCCAAATTCACCCCTCCACTTT. Protein product: CASSPGQPNSPLHF. The chain couples TRBV7-6 to TRBJ1-6; 7 bases are shared with TRBD1. CDR3 length equals 14 residues. Unmatched junction bases numbered 5, after V lost 5 bases and J lost 7 bases. CDR1 SGHVS and CDR2 FNYEAQ come from the germline V gene.

J is TRBJ2-7 and V is TRBV12-2. TRBV12-2 is listed as a pseudogene. The CDR3 has 14 residues. CDR3 loop: CASRPKGGYYEQYF. The CDR3 DNA sequence: TGTGCAAGTCGCCCAAAGGGGGGCTACTACGAGCAGTACTTC.

This clone was picked up one time. The rearrangement joins TRBV28 to TRBJ1-1; the match to TRBD1 covers 11 bases. With 4 bases clipped from V and 4 bases from J, the junction kept 17 bases outside the gene matches. Germline CDR1 reads MDHEN; CDR2 reads SYDVKM. This CDR3 is built from 19 residues. The CDR3 nucleotides are TGTGCCAGCAGTTCTTATCCGCCTCGGACAGGGGGCTTGGTCACTGAAGCTTTCTTT. Residues: CASSSYPPRTGGLVTEAFF.

The chain recombines TRBV5-1 with TRBJ1-1; D unresolved. The CDR3 has 14 amino acids. Trimming cost V 0 bases and J 1 base, with 7 bases left between them. CDR1 is SGHRS, CDR2 YFSETQ, per germline. CDR3 region: CASSLGRSNTEAFF. CDR3 sequence (DNA): TGCGCCAGCAGCTTGGGGCGCTCGAACACTGAAGCTTTCTTT.

The chain recombines TRBV11-2 with TRBJ2-7; TRBD2 aligns across 7 bases. The germline V gene encodes CDR1 SGHAT and CDR2 FQNNGV. CDR3 length: 14 residues. After removal of 7 bases from V and 2 bases from J, the junction contained 8 bases not matched to a gene. The CDR3 DNA follows: TGTGCCAGCAATCGCGCCGCGGGGGCCTACGAGCAGTACTTC. It yields the protein CASNRAAGAYEQYF. Using reference TRBV11-2 and TRBJ2-7 for the parts outside the CDR3, the full variable domain is EAGVAQSPRYKIIEKRQSVAFWCNPISGHATLYWYQQILGQGPKLLIQFQNNGVVDDSQLPKDRFSAERLKGVDSTLKIQPAKLEDSAVYLCASNRAAGAYEQYFGPGTRLTVT.

The chain carries TRBV7-7 and TRBJ2-3, with D maybe TRBD2 (5 bases). Germline loops: CDR1 SSHAT, CDR2 FNYEAQ (reference sequence). The ends were cut back, 3 bases at V and 5 bases at J, with 15 bases in the middle. This CDR3 is 15 amino acids long. CDR3 sequence reads: CASSFAAGPQDTQYF. For the CDR3, the DNA is TGTGCCAGCAGCTTCGCGGCGGGCCCCCAAGATACGCAGTATTTT.

V and J are TRBV20-1 and TRBJ2-7, with 7 bases that match TRBD1. V lost 7 bases, J lost 3 bases, and 3 bases stayed unmatched. The CDR3 length is 11 residues. CDR1 is DFQATT and CDR2 is SNEGSKA in the germline V gene (reference sequence). CDR3 sequence (DNA): TGCAGTGGGGGACAGATCTACGAGCAGTACTTC. This gives the protein CSGGQIYEQYF.

The genes are TRBV5-4 and TRBJ1-2; D is possibly TRBD1 (5 bases). V lost 0 bases and J lost 4, with 13 bases in between. Per germline, CDR1 SGHNT and CDR2 YYREEE (reference sequence). CDR3 size: 15 residues. The DNA of the CDR3 is TGTGCCAGCAGCTTGGGGTCTGGGGGTACCTATGGCTACACCTTC. This encodes CASSLGSGGTYGYTF.

Here the CDR3 reads CASGLRGLAGDEQFF. The DNA of the CDR3 is TGTGCTAGTGGTTTGAGGGGACTAGCGGGCGATGAGCAGTTCTTC. The genes are TRBV12-5 and TRBJ2-1; the match to TRBD2 covers 12 bases. J lost 8 bases, V lost 2 bases, and 4 bases had no gene match. Germline V gives CDR1 LGHNT, CDR2 FRNRAP. This CDR3 spans 15 amino acids.

The V and J genes are TRBV6-5 and TRBJ2-2, with D tentatively TRBD2 (5 bases). The V gene lost 2 bases and the J gene lost 6 bases, with 7 bases spanning the gap. CDR1 MNHEY and CDR2 SVGAGI come from the germline V gene. The CDR3 contains 13 residues. DNA of the CDR3: TGTGCCAGCAGTTACGGCGGGCCCGGGGAGCTGTTTTTT. Translation: CASSYGGPGELFF.

The chain carries TRBV30 and TRBJ1-1; D perhaps matches TRBD1 (6 bases). The germline V and J ends were trimmed by 0 bases and 11 bases, with 10 bases remaining between them. The V gene's germline CDR1 is GTSNPN and CDR2 SVGIG (reference sequence). The length of the CDR3 is 11 residues. CDR3 coding DNA: TGTGCCTGGAGTGTAGGGGGTCGCGCTTTCTTT. This sequence encodes CAWSVGGRAFF.

The rearrangement uses TRBV18 and TRBJ1-1; a possible D gene is TRBD1 (5 bases). Germline V gene sequence: CDR1 KGHSH, CDR2 LQKENI. The V gene lost 3 bases and the J gene lost 0 bases, with 11 bases spanning the gap. The CDR3 length is 15 residues. CDR3 in DNA: TGTGCCAGCTCACCTAAGACAGACATGAACACTGAAGCTTTCTTT. Amino acids: CASSPKTDMNTEAFF.